Shown below are 5 T cell receptor beta chains from a single sample sequenced in a study of blood T cell repertoires in COVID-19. Assay: immunoSEQ multiplex PCR; the TCRdb copy retains only in-frame clones and omits some. Of about 140,000 clones in the sample, 88% were seen once. The sample taken for sequencing was peripheral blood. The origin of the receptors is a human donor with COVID-19, enrolled during active disease. The donor label of this sample is uncertain.

This chain links TRBV28 with TRBJ1-6; D may be TRBD1 (5 bases). Germline-derived CDR1 and CDR2 are MDHEN and SYDVKM. Trimming stripped 6 bases from V and 2 bases from J, with 14 bases between. The CDR3 has 16 residues. CDR3 sequence reads: CASRSLGHPYNSPLHF. For the CDR3, the DNA is TGTGCCAGCAGGTCTTTGGGGCACCCCTATAATTCACCCCTCCACTTT.

V gene TRBV3-1 (or the pseudogene TRBV3-2) combines with J gene TRBJ2-7; the D gene is possibly TRBD1 (5 bases). The V and J ends lost 4 bases and 1 base respectively, with 11 bases between them. The germline V gene has CDR1 LGHDT and CDR2 YNNKEL (reference sequence). This CDR3 is 14 amino acids long. CDR3 sequence: CASSRPGMSYEQYF. For the CDR3, the DNA is TGTGCCAGCAGCCGACCAGGGATGTCCTACGAGCAGTACTTC.

The chain joins TRBV28 to TRBJ1-2, with D unclear. The germline V and J ends were trimmed by 5 bases and 3 bases, with 13 bases remaining between them. This CDR3 contains 14 residues. Germline CDR1 reads MDHEN; CDR2 reads SYDVKM. DNA for the CDR3: TGTGCCAGCAGTAACACATTATCCGACTATGGCTACACCTTC. Encoded protein: CASSNTLSDYGYTF.

V gene TRBV9 combines with J gene TRBJ2-1; possibly TRBD2 for D (5 bases). Germline-derived CDR1 and CDR2 are SGDLS and YYNGEE. V lost 0 bases and J 10 bases, leaving 8 bases between the germline ends. The CDR3 has 12 amino acids. In nucleotides, the CDR3 is TGTGCCAGCAGCGTAGGGATAGCGGAGCAGTTCTTC. This encodes CASSVGIAEQFF. Looking up the rest from reference TRBV9 and TRBJ2-1 gives the full variable domain: DSGVTQTPKHLITATGQRVTLRCSPRSGDLSVYWYQQSLDQGLQFLIQYYNGEERAKGNILERFSAQQFPDLHSELNLSSLELGDSALYFCASSVGIAEQFFGPGTRLTVL.

This clone has more than one count but fewer than ten. This chain uses TRBV19 with TRBJ1-2, with D possibly being TRBD1 (5 bases). The CDR3 sequence is 13 residues long. Germline CDR1 reads LNHDA; CDR2 reads SQIVND (reference sequence). Trimming shortened V by 4 bases and J by 8 bases, and 14 bases separated the two germline ends. CDR3 sequence: CASSTSGHHGYTF. CDR3 coding DNA: TGTGCCAGTAGTACCTCCGGACACCACGGCTACACCTTC.